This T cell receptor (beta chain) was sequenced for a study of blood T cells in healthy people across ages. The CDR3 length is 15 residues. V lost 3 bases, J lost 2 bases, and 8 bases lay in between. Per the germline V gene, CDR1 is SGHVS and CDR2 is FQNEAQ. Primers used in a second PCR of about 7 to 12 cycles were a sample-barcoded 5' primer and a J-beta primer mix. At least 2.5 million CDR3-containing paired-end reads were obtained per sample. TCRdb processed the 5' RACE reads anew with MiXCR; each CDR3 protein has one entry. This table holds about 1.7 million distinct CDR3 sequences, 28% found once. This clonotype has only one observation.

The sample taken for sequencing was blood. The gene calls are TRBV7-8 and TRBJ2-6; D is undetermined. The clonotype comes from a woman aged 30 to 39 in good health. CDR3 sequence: CASSFQYPGANVLTF. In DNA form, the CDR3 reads TGTGCCAGCAGCTTCCAATACCCTGGGGCCAACGTCCTGACTTTC.